The T cell receptor (beta chain) under discussion was sequenced for a study of T-cell memory formation after mild COVID-19. CDR3 length: 16 residues. Germline-derived CDR1 and CDR2 are LNHDA and SQIVND (reference sequence). J gave up 0 bases and V 4 bases, and 3 bases lay outside the gene matches. TCRdb reprocessed the 5' RACE reads via MiXCR and lists one record per CDR3 protein. This repertoire shows roughly 89,000 distinct CDR3 sequences, 10% to 15% found once; its top ten account for 27%. Input material: PBMCs or a T cell subset sorted from them (not recorded which). This chain joins TRBV19 and TRBJ2-1; the match to TRBD2 covers 10 bases. The sequence was obtained from an adult woman who had mild COVID-19 (a few samples of this study predate the infection). Cell type and time point are not known. Here the CDR3 DNA reads TGTGCCAGTAGTACACTAGCGGGGATCTCCTACAATGAGCAGTTCTTC. Amino acid sequence: CASSTLAGISYNEQFF.